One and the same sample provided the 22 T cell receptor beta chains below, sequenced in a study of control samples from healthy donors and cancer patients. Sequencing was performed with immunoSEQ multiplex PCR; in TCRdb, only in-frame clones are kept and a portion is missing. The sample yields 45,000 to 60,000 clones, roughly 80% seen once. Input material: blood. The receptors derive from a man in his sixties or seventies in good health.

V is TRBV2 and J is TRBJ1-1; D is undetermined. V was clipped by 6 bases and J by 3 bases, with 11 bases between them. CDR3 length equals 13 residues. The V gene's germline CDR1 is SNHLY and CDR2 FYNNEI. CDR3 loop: CASRSYQDTEAFF. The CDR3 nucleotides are TGTGCCAGCAGGTCATACCAGGACACTGAAGCTTTCTTT.

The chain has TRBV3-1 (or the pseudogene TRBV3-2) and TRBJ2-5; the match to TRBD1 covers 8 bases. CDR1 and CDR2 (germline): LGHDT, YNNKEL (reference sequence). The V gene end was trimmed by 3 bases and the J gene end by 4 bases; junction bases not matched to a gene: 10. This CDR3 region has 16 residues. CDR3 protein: CASSQWTGTRRETQYF. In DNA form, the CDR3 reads TGTGCCAGCAGCCAGTGGACAGGGACCCGGCGAGAGACCCAGTACTTC.

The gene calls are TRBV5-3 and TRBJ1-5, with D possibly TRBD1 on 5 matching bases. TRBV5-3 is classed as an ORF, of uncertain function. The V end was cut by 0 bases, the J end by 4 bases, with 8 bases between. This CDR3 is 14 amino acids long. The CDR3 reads CARSLAGPNQPQHF. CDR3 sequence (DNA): TGTGCCAGAAGCTTGGCGGGACCAAATCAGCCCCAGCATTTT.

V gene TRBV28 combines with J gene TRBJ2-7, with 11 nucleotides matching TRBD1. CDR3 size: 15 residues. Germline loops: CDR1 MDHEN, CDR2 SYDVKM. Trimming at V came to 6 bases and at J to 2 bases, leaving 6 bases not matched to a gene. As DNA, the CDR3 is TGTGCCAGCAGCTCCCCGGGACAGGGGGCCTACGAGCAGTACTTC. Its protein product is CASSSPGQGAYEQYF.

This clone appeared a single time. CDR3 nucleotides: TGTGCCAGCAGCGTAGCGCTGGACACTGAAGCTTTCTTT. It encodes CASSVALDTEAFF. The chain uses TRBV9 and TRBJ1-1, with D unresolved. This CDR3 region has 13 residues. Germline lookup yields CDR1 SGDLS and CDR2 YYNGEE. Trimming removed 0 bases at V and 3 bases at J, with 6 bases between.

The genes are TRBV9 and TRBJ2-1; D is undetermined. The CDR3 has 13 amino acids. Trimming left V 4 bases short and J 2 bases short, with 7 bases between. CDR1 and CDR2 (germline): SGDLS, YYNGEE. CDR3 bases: TGTGCCAGCAGCCTCCCGCCCTACAATGAGCAGTTCTTC. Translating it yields CASSLPPYNEQFF.

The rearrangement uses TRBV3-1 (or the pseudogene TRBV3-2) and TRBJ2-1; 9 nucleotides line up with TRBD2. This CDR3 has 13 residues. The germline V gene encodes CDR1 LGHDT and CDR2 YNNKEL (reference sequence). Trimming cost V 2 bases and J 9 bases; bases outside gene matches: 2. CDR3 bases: TGTGCCAGCAGCCAATCTAGCGGGACTGAGCAGTTCTTC. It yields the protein CASSQSSGTEQFF.

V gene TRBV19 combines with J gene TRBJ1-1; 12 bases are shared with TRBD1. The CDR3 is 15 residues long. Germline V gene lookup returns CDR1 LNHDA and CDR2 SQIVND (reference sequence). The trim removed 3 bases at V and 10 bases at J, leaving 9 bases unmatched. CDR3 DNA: TGTGCCAGTAGTATTTCGGGACAGGGGGCCTCGGGAGCTTTCTTT. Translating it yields CASSISGQGASGAFF.

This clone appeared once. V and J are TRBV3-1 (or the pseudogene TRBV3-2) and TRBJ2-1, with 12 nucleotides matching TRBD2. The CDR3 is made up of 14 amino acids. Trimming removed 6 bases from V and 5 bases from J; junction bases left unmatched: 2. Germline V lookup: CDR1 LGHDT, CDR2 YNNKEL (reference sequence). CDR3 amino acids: CASRRLAGDNEQFF. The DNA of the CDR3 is TGTGCCAGCAGGAGACTAGCGGGGGACAATGAGCAGTTCTTC.

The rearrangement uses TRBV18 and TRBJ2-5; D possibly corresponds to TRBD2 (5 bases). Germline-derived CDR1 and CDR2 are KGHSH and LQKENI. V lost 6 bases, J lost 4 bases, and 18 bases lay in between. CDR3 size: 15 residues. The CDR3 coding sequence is TGTGCCAGCTCCACCCGGCGGCCGGGGTTAGAGACCCAGTACTTC. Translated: CASSTRRPGLETQYF.

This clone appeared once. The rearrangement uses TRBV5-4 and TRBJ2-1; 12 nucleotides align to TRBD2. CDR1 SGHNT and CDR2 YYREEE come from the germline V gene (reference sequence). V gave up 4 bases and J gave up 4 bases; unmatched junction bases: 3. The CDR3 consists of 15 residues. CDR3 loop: CASSTGTSGYNEQFF. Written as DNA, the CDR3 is TGTGCCAGCAGCACCGGGACTAGCGGGTACAATGAGCAGTTCTTC.

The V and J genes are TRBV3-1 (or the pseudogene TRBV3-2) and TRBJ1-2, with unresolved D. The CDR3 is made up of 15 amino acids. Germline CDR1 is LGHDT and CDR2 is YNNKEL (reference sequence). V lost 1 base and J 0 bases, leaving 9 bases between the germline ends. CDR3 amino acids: CASSQAWIANYGYTF. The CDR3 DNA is TGTGCCAGCAGCCAAGCGTGGATAGCTAACTATGGCTACACCTTC.

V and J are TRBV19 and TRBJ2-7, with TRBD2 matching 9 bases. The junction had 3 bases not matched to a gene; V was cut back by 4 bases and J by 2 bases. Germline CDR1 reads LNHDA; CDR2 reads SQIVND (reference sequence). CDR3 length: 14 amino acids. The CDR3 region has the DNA TGTGCCAGTAGTAGGACTAGCGCGGCCTACGAGCAGTACTTC. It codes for CASSRTSAAYEQYF.

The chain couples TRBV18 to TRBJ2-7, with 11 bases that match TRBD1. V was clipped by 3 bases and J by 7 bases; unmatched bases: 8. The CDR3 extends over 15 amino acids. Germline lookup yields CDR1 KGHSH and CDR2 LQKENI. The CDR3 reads CASSPTGTGGSEQYF. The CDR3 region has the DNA TGTGCCAGCTCACCGACCGGGACAGGGGGATCTGAGCAGTACTTC.

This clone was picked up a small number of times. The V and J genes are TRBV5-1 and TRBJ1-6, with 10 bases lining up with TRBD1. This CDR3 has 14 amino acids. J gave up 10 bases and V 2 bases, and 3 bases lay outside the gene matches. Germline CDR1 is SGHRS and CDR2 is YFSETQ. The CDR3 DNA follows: TGCGCCAGCAGCTTAGGGACAGGGGCCTCACCCCTCCACTTT. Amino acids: CASSLGTGASPLHF.

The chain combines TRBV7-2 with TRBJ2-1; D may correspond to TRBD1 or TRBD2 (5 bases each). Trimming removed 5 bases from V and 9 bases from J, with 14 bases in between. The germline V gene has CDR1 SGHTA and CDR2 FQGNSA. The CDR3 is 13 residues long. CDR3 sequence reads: CASSLGTVLEQFF. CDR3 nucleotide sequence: TGTGCCAGCAGCCTTGGGACCGTGCTTGAGCAGTTCTTC.

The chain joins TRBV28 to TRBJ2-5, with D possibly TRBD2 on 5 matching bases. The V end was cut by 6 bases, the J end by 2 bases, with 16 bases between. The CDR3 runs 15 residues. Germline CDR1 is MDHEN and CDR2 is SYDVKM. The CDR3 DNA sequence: TGTGCCAGCAGCCCCGCGGGTAGAGAACAAGAGACCCAGTACTTC. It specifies CASSPAGREQETQYF. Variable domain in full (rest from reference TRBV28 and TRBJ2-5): DVKVTQSSRYLVKRTGEKVFLECVQDMDHENMFWYRQDPGLGLRLIYFSYDVKMKEKGDIPEGYSVSREKKERFSLILESASTNQTSMYLCASSPAGREQETQYFGPGTRLLVL.

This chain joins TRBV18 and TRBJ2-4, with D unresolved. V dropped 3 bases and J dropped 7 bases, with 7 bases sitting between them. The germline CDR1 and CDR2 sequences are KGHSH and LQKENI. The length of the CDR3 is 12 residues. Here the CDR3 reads CASSPEGNIQYF. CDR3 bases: TGTGCCAGCTCACCGGAAGGCAACATTCAGTACTTC. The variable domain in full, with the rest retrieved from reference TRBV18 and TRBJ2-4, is NAGVMQNPRHLVRRRGQEARLRCSPMKGHSHVYWYRQLPEEGLKFMVYLQKENIIDESGMPKERFSAEFPKEGPSILRIQQVVRGDSAAYFCASSPEGNIQYFGAGTRLSVL.

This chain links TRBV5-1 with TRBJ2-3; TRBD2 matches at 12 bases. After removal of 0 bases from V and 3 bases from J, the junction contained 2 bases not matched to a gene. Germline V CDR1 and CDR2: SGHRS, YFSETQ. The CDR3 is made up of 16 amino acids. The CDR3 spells CASSLGLAGGTDTQYF. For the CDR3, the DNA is TGCGCCAGCAGCTTGGGGCTAGCGGGAGGGACAGATACGCAGTATTTT.

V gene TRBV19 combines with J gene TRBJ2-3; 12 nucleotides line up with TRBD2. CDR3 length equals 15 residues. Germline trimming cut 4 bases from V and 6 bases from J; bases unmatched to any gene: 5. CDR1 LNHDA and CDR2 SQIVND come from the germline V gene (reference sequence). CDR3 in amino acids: CASSRLAGVGDTQYF. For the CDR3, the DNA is TGTGCCAGTAGTAGACTAGCGGGAGTGGGCGATACGCAGTATTTT.

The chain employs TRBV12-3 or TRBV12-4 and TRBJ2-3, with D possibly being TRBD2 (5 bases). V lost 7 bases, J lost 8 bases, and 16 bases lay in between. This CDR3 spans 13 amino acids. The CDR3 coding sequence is TGTGCCAGCAACCGGGGAGATTTAACTACGCAGTATTTT. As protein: CASNRGDLTTQYF.

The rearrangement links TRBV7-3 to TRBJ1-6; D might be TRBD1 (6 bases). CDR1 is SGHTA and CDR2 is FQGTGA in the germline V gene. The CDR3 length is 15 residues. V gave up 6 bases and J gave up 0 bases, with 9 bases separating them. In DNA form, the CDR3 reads TGTGCCAGCAGTCAGGACAGCTCCTATAATTCACCCCTCCACTTT. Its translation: CASSQDSSYNSPLHF. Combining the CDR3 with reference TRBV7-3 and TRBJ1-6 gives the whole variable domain GAGVSQTPSNKVTEKGKYVELRCDPISGHTALYWYRQSLGQGPEFLIYFQGTGAADDSGLPNDRFFAVRPEGSVSTLKIQRTERGDSAVYLCASSQDSSYNSPLHFGNGTRLTVT.